The 10 T cell receptor beta chains presented below share a single source sample, sequenced in a study of glioma-infiltrating T cells. Amplification of TCR alpha and beta CDR3 regions from RNA used iRepertoire nested multiplex PCR. TCRdb itself ran the multiplex PCR reads through MiXCR, one entry per CDR3 protein. Of more than 95,000 distinct CDR3 sequences in the sample, about 23% were seen once. The material sequenced was glioma tissue, nonneoplastic brain tissue, or PBMCs (not recorded which). These TCRs come from a human donor with low-grade glioma or glioblastoma, undergoing nonglioma brain surgery, or in good health (not recorded which).

This clonotype has a count of ten or more. CDR3 loop: CASSQDRGDIYNEQFF. For the CDR3, the DNA is TGCGCCAGCAGCCAAGATAGAGGGGACATCTACAATGAGCAGTTCTTC. This chain joins TRBV4-3 and TRBJ2-1; weak D call: TRBD1 (6 bases). This CDR3 contains 16 residues. CDR1 is LGHNA, CDR2 YSLEER, per germline. The V and J ends lost 0 bases and 3 bases respectively, with 12 bases between them.

There are many counts of this clonotype. The rearrangement links TRBV7-2 to TRBJ1-5, with D uncertain. Germline lookup yields CDR1 SGHTA and CDR2 FQGNSA. Trimming cost V 1 base and J 9 bases, with 16 bases left between them. This CDR3 region has 15 residues. DNA for the CDR3: TGTGCCAGCAGCTTAGTGTGGCAGGTGCCCGGGCCCCAGCATTTT. Translating gives CASSLVWQVPGPQHF.

This clonotype was recorded at least ten times. The chain recombines TRBV28 with TRBJ2-7; TRBD2 matches at 7 bases. The ends lost 4 bases at V and 0 bases at J; junction bases unmatched: 9. This CDR3 has 16 residues. Germline V gives CDR1 MDHEN, CDR2 SYDVKM. CDR3 sequence: CASSSLTSATSYEQYF. As DNA, the CDR3 is TGTGCCAGCAGTTCGCTCACTAGCGCCACCTCCTACGAGCAGTACTTC.

This clonotype was seen many times. The rearrangement links TRBV28 to TRBJ1-6; D is uncertain. Germline V gene data show CDR1 as MDHEN and CDR2 as SYDVKM. The V end lost 5 bases, the J end lost 9 bases, and 17 bases lay between the germline ends. This CDR3 spans 15 amino acids. The CDR3 bases are TGTGCCAGCAGTGCCGAGACGACCTTAGGTTCACCCCTCCACTTT. Translating gives CASSAETTLGSPLHF.

This clonotype showed up many times. The V call is TRBV12-3 or TRBV12-4, the J call TRBJ1-1; D not resolved. V lost 7 bases and J 7 bases, leaving 16 bases between the germline ends. There are 13 residues in the CDR3. CDR3 DNA: TGTGCCAGCACCCTTGATGAAGGGCTTGAAGCTTTCTTT. Its translation: CASTLDEGLEAFF.

Concerning this clonotype: Given a much more abundant clone one base away, this may be a read error. V is TRBV7-7 and J is TRBJ2-5; 11 bases line up with TRBD2. This CDR3 spans 14 amino acids. The germline gives CDR1 SSHAT, CDR2 FNYEAQ (reference sequence). With 5 bases clipped from V and 8 bases from J, the junction kept 7 bases outside the gene matches. CDR3 DNA sequence: TGTGCCAGCAGCCGGACTAGCGGGTGGCATACCCAGTACTTC. Translation: CASSRTSGWHTQYF.

This clonotype occurred many times. J is TRBJ1-2 and V is TRBV12-3 or TRBV12-4; D is uncertain. The germline V and J ends were trimmed by 1 base and 2 bases, with 17 bases remaining between them. CDR3 size: 17 residues. The CDR3 DNA sequence: TGTGCCAGCAGTTTAGGAGGTTACGCTAACCCCAACTATGGCTACACCTTC. It is translated as CASSLGGYANPNYGYTF.

This clonotype showed up many times. The rearrangement links TRBV27 to TRBJ2-7, with D perhaps matching TRBD2 (5 bases). This CDR3 spans 16 amino acids. The ends were cut back, 0 bases at V and 0 bases at J, with 12 bases in the middle. The germline V gene encodes CDR1 MNHEY and CDR2 SMNVEV (reference sequence). The CDR3 spells CASSLSWAGGSYEQYF. CDR3 DNA: TGTGCCAGCAGTTTATCATGGGCGGGTGGCTCCTACGAGCAGTACTTC.

There are many counts of this clonotype. The chain couples TRBV20-1 to TRBJ2-5; TRBD2 matches at 10 bases. Trimming at V came to 1 base and at J to 0 bases, leaving 2 bases not matched to a gene. There are 15 residues in the CDR3. The germline V gene has CDR1 DFQATT and CDR2 SNEGSKA (reference sequence). The CDR3 reads CSARGLAGDQETQYF. The CDR3 DNA reads as TGCAGTGCTAGAGGTCTAGCGGGGGACCAAGAGACCCAGTACTTC.

This rearrangement joins TRBV4-1 to TRBJ2-3; 9 nucleotides match TRBD2. J was trimmed by 4 bases and V by 6 bases; bases with no gene match: 8. Germline V CDR1 and CDR2: MGHRA, YSYEKL. This CDR3 region has 15 residues. CDR3 protein: CASSIASGNSDTQYF. CDR3 nucleotide sequence: TGCGCCAGCAGTATCGCTAGCGGGAATTCAGATACGCAGTATTTT.